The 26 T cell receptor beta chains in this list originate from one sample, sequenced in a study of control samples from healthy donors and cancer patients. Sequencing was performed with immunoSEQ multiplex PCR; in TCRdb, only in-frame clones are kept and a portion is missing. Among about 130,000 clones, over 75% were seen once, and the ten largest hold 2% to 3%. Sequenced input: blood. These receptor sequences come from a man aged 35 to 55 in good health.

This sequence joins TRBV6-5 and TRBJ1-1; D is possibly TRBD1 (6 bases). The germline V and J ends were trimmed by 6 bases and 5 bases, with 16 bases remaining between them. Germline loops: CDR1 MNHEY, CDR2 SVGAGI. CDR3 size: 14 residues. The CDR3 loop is CASSPRGGRTEAFF. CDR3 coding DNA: TGTGCCAGCAGCCCCCGGGGGGGGCGAACTGAAGCTTTCTTT.

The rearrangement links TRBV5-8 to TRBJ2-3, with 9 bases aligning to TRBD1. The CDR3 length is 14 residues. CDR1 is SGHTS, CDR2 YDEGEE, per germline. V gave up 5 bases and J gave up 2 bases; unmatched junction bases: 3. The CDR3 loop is CASRDRGATDTQYF. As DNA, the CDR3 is TGTGCCAGCAGGGACAGGGGTGCCACAGATACGCAGTATTTT.

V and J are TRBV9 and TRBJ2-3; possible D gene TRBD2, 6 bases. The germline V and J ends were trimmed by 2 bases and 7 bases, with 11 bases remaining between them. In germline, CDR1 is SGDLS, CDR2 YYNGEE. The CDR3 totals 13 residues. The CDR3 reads CASSVTSSNTQYF. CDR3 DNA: TGTGCCAGCAGCGTCACTAGCTCAAATACGCAGTATTTT.

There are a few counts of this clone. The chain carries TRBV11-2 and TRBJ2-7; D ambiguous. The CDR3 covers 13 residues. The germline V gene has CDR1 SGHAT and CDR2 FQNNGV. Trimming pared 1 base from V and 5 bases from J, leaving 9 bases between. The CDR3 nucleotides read TGTGCCAGCAGCTTAGCTTCGCACCACGAGCAGTACTTC. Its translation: CASSLASHHEQYF.

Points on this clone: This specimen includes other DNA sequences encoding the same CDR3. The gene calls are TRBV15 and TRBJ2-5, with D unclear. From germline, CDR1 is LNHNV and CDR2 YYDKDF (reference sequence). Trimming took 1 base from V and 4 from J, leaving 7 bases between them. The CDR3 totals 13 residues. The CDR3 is CATSRGLGETQYF. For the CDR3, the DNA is TGTGCCACCAGCAGAGGCCTTGGAGAGACCCAGTACTTC. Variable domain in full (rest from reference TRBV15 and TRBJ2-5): DAMVIQNPRYQVTQFGKPVTLSCSQTLNHNVMYWYQQKSSQAPKLLFHYYDKDFNNEADTPDNFQSRRPNTSFCFLDIRSPGLGDTAMYLCATSRGLGETQYFGPGTRLLVL.

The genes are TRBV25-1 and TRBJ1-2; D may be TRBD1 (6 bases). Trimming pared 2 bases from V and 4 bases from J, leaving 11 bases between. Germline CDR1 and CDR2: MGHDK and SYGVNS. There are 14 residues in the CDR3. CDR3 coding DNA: TGTGCCAGCAGTGAACGGGGGGCTGGCTATGGCTACACCTTC. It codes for CASSERGAGYGYTF.

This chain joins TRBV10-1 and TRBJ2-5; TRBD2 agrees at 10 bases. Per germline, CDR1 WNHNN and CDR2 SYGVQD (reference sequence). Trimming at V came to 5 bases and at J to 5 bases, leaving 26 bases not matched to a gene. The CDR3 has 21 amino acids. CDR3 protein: CASSPQTRASGGLPRGETQYF. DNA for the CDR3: TGCGCCAGCAGTCCCCAGACCCGGGCTAGCGGGGGCCTCCCACGGGGGGAGACCCAGTACTTC.

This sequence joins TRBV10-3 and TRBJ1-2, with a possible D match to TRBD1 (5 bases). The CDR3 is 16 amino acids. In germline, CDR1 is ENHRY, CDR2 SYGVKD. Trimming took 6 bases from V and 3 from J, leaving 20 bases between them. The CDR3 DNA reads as TGTGCCATCAGGGCTGACGGACACTTTACCCACTATGGCTACACCTTC. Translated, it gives CAIRADGHFTHYGYTF.

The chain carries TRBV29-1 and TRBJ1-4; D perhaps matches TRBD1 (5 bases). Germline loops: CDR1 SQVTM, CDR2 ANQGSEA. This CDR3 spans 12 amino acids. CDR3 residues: CVVRGDNEKLFF. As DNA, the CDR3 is TGCGTTGTTAGGGGCGATAATGAAAAACTGTTTTTT.

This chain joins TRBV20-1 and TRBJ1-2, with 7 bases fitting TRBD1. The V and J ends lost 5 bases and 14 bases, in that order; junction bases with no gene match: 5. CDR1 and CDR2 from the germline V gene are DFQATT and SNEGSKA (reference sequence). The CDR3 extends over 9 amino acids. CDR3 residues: CSAGSRGTF. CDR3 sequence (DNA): TGCAGTGCTGGGAGCAGGGGGACCTTC.

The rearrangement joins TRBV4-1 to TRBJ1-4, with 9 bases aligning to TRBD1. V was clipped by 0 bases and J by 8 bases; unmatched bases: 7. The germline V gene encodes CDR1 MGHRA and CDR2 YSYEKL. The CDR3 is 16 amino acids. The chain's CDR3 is CASSQDQGDREEKLFF. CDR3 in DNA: TGCGCCAGCAGCCAAGATCAGGGGGACAGGGAGGAAAAACTGTTTTTT.

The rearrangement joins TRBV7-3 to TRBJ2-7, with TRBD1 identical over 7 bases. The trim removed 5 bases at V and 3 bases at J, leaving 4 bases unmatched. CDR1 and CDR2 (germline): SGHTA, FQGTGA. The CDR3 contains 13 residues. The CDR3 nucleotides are TGTGCCAGCAGCCAGACAGGGTACTACGAGCAGTACTTC. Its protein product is CASSQTGYYEQYF.

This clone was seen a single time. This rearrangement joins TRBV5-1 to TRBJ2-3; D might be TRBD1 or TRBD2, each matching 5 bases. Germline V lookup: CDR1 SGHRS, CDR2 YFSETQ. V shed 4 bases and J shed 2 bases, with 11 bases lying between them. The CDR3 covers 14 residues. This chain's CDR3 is CASSGLGTTDTQYF. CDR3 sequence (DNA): TGCGCCAGCAGCGGCTTGGGGACCACAGATACGCAGTATTTT. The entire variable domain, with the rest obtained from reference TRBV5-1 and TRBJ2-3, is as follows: KAGVTQTPRYLIKTRGQQVTLSCSPISGHRSVSWYQQTPGQGLQFLFEYFSETQRNKGNFPGRFSGRQFSNSRSEMNVSTLELGDSALYLCASSGLGTTDTQYFGPGTRLTVL.

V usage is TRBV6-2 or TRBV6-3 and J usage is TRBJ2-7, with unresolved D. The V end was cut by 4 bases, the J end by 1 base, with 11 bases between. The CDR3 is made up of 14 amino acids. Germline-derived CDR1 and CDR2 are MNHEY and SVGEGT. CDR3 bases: TGTGCCAGCAGTTCACAACTTCCATCCTACGAGCAGTACTTC. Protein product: CASSSQLPSYEQYF.

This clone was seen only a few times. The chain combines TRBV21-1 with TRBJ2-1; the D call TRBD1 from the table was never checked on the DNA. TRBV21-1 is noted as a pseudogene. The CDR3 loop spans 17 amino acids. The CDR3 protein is CASSKDGTGGERNEQFF. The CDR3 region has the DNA TGTGCCAGCAGCAAAGACGGGACAGGGGGCGAAAGGAATGAGCAGTTCTTC.

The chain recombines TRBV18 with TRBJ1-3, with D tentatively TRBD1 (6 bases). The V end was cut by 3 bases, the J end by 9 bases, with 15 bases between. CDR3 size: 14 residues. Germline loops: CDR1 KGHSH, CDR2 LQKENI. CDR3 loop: CASSPPTGFVTIYF. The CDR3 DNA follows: TGTGCCAGCTCACCCCCAACAGGGTTTGTCACCATATATTTT.

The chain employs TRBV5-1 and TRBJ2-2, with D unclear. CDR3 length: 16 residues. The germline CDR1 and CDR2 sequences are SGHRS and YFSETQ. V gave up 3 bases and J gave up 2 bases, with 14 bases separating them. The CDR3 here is CASSSAVGYNTGELFF. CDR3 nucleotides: TGCGCCAGCAGCTCCGCCGTAGGGTATAACACCGGGGAGCTGTTTTTT.

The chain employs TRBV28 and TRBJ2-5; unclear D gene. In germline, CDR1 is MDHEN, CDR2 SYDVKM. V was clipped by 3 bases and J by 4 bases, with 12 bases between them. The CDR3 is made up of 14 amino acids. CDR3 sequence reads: CASSFDLIIETQYF. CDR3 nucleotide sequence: TGTGCCAGCAGTTTTGACCTGATTATAGAGACCCAGTACTTC.

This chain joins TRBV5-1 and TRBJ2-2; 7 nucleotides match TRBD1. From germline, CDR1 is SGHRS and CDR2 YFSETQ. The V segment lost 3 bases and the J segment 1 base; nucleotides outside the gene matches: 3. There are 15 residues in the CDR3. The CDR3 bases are TGCGCCAGCAGCTGGGGGACAGAGAACACCGGGGAGCTGTTTTTT. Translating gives CASSWGTENTGELFF.

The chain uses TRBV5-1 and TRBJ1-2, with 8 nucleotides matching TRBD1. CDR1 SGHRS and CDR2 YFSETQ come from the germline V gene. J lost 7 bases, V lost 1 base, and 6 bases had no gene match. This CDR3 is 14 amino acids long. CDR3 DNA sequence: TGCGCCAGCAGCTTGAGTCAGGGGGCGGGTGGCTACACCTTC. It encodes CASSLSQGAGGYTF.

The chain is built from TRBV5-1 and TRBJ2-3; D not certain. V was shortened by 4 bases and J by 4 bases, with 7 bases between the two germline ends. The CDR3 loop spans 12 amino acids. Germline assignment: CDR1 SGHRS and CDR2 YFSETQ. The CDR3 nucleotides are TGCGCCAGCAGCAAAGAGTCAGATACGCAGTATTTT. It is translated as CASSKESDTQYF.

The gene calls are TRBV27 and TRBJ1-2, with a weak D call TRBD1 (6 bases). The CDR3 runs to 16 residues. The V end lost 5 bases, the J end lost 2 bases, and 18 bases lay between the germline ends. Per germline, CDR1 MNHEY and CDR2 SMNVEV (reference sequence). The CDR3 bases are TGTGCCAGCAGTCCTTCCGGGGGCGAAAGGAACTATGGCTACACCTTC. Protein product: CASSPSGGERNYGYTF.

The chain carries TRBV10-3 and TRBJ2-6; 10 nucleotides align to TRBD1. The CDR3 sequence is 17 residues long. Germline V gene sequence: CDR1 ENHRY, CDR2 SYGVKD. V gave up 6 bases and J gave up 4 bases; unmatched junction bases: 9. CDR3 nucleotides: TGTGCCATCAGGGCCGGGACAGGGGCCGGCGGGGCCAACGTCCTGACTTTC. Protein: CAIRAGTGAGGANVLTF.

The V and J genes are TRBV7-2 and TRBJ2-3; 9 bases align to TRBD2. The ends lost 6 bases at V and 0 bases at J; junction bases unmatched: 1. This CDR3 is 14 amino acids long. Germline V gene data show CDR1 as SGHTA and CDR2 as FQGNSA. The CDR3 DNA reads TGTGCCAGCAGAGGACTAGCGAGCACAGATACGCAGTATTTT. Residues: CASRGLASTDTQYF.

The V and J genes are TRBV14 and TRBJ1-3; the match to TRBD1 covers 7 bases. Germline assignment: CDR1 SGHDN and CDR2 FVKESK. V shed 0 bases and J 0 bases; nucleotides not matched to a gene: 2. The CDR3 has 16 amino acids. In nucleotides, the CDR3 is TGTGCCAGCAGCCAAGAACAGGGGTACTCTGGAAACACCATATATTTT. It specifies CASSQEQGYSGNTIYF.

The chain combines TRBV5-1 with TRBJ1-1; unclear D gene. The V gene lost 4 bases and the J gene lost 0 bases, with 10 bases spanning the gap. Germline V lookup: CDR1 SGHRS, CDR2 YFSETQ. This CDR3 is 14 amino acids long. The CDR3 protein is CASSLRYMNTEAFF. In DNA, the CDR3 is TGCGCCAGCAGCCTACGGTACATGAACACTGAAGCTTTCTTT.